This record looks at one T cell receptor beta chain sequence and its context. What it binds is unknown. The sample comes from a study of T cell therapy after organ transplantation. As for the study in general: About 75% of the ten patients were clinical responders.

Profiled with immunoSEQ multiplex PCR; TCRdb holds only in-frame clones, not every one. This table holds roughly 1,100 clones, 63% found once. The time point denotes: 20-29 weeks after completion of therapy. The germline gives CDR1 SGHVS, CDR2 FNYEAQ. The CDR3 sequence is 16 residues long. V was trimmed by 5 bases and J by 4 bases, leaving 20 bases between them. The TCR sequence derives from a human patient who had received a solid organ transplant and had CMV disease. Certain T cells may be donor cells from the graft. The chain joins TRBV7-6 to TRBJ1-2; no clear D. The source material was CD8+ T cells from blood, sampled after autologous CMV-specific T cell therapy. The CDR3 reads CASSPLTAEASYGYTF. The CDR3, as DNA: TGTGCCAGCAGCCCATTAACGGCAGAAGCATCCTATGGCTACACCTTC.